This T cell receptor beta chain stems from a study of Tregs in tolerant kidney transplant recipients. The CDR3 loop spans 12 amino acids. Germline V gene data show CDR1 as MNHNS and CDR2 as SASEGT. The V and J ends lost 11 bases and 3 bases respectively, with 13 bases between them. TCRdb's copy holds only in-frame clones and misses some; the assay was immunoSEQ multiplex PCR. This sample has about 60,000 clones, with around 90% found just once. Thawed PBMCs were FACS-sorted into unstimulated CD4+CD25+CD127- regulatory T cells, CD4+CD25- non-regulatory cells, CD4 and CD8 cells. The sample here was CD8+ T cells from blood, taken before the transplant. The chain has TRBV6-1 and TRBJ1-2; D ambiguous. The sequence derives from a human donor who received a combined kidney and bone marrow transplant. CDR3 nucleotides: TGTGCCGGCATCTCCCGAGACTATGGCTACACCTTC. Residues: CAGISRDYGYTF.